The 15 T cell receptor beta chains reported below all come from one sample, sequenced in a study of type 1 and type 2 diabetes patients. PCR was run on genomic DNA. A primer set of 30 forward and 13 reverse primers amplified the CDR3. TCRdb re-called the multiplex PCR reads through MiXCR, storing one row per CDR3 protein. This table holds more than 250,000 distinct CDR3 sequences, roughly 50% found once. Sequencing used peripheral blood mononuclear cells (PBMCs). These receptors originate from a man between 18 and 29 years old with type 2 diabetes.

The chain combines TRBV6-5 with TRBJ1-5, with TRBD1 as a possible D gene (6 bases). The CDR3 runs to 14 residues. The germline V and J ends were trimmed by 5 bases and 6 bases, with 14 bases remaining between them. The germline gives CDR1 MNHEY, CDR2 SVGAGI. CDR3 sequence (DNA): TGTGCCAGCAGTGAGCAGGACAGTTCTCAGCCCCAGCATTTT. Translating gives CASSEQDSSQPQHF.

This sequence joins TRBV28 and TRBJ1-1; D possibly corresponds to TRBD1 (5 bases). The V gene lost 2 bases and the J gene lost 4 bases, with 11 bases spanning the gap. The germline V gene encodes CDR1 MDHEN and CDR2 SYDVKM. This CDR3 is built from 14 residues. This CDR3 is CASSLVTGITEAFF. CDR3 DNA: TGTGCCAGCAGTTTAGTCACAGGCATCACTGAAGCTTTCTTT.

The chain carries TRBV6-2 or TRBV6-3 and TRBJ2-7, with D tentatively TRBD2 (5 bases). This CDR3 comprises 11 residues. CDR1 and CDR2 (germline): MNHEY, SVGEGT. V was pared by 6 bases and J by 6 bases, with 9 bases between. DNA for the CDR3: TGTGCCAGCAGCGCTGCGGGCGAGCAGTACTTC. Protein sequence: CASSAAGEQYF.

CDR3 coding DNA: TGCGCCAGCAGCTTGGAAGGGACAAACTACGAGCAGTACTTC. This encodes CASSLEGTNYEQYF. V is TRBV5-1 and J is TRBJ2-7, with D possibly being TRBD1 (6 bases). The CDR3 loop spans 14 amino acids. Per the germline V gene, CDR1 is SGHRS and CDR2 is YFSETQ. Trimming removed 0 bases from V and 3 bases from J, with 10 bases in between.

This clonotype was observed a single time. The chain carries TRBV2 and TRBJ2-7, with a possible D match to TRBD1 (6 bases). The germline V and J ends were trimmed by 5 bases and 5 bases, with 19 bases remaining between them. CDR1 and CDR2 (germline): SNHLY, FYNNEI. The CDR3 runs to 15 residues. The CDR3 sequence is CASSSSGTIKDEQYF. The CDR3 bases are TGTGCCAGCAGTTCCTCCGGGACAATTAAAGACGAGCAGTACTTC.

The chain joins TRBV2 to TRBJ2-7, with 10 positions matching TRBD2. The J segment lost 3 bases and the V segment lost 7 bases, leaving 6 bases of the junction unmatched. CDR1 is SNHLY and CDR2 is FYNNEI in the germline V gene. CDR3 length equals 14 residues. CDR3 amino acids: CASKTSGPVYEQYF. The CDR3 nucleotides are TGTGCCAGCAAGACTAGCGGGCCGGTCTACGAGCAGTACTTC.

This chain links TRBV27 with TRBJ2-7, with 9 bases that match TRBD1. CDR1 is MNHEY, CDR2 SMNVEV, per germline (reference sequence). The V segment lost 4 bases and the J segment 6 bases; nucleotides outside the gene matches: 7. The CDR3 runs to 14 residues. The CDR3 is CASSSGTGSSEQYF. DNA for the CDR3: TGTGCCAGCAGTTCAGGGACAGGGAGCTCCGAGCAGTACTTC.

This clonotype was picked up many times. The CDR3 sequence is CASGQPQHF. In DNA form, the CDR3 reads TGTGCCAGCGGTCAGCCCCAGCATTTT. The V and J genes are TRBV2 and TRBJ1-5; no clear D. Germline V CDR1 and CDR2: SNHLY, FYNNEI. The V gene lost 8 bases and the J gene lost 6 bases, with 2 bases spanning the gap. This CDR3 has 9 amino acids.

This chain connects TRBV12-3 or TRBV12-4 to TRBJ1-1; no firm D call. The CDR3 totals 11 residues. The ends were cut back, 5 bases at V and 7 bases at J, with 8 bases in the middle. CDR3 residues: CASSTLVEAFF. The CDR3 bases are TGTGCCAGCAGTACCTTAGTTGAAGCTTTCTTT.

V and J are TRBV2 and TRBJ1-5, with a possible D match to TRBD1 (5 bases). The CDR3 has 15 amino acids. The germline V gene encodes CDR1 SNHLY and CDR2 FYNNEI. With 1 base removed from V and 4 bases from J, the gap between germline ends came to 11 bases. The CDR3 bases are TGTGCCAGCAGTGAAGGGGGGAGACGGAATCAGCCCCAGCATTTT. Translating gives CASSEGGRRNQPQHF.

The chain carries TRBV7-9 and TRBJ2-3; D might be TRBD1 or TRBD2, each matching 6 bases. The germline gives CDR1 SEHNR, CDR2 FQNEAQ (reference sequence). This CDR3 is built from 15 residues. The germline V and J ends were trimmed by 5 bases and 5 bases, with 17 bases remaining between them. The CDR3 DNA sequence: TGTGCCAGCAGCCAAGAAGGGGGACTCCTAGATACGCAGTATTTT. This encodes CASSQEGGLLDTQYF.

The table lists this clonotype with many counts. The rearrangement uses TRBV6-6 and TRBJ2-2; D unresolved. CDR3 length: 13 residues. Looked up from germline, CDR1 is MNHNY and CDR2 is SVGAGI (reference sequence). Trimming removed 2 bases from V and 4 bases from J, with 5 bases in between. CDR3 sequence reads: CASSYLGTGELFF. The CDR3 nucleotides are TGTGCCAGCAGTTACCTGGGCACCGGGGAGCTGTTTTTT.

This rearrangement joins TRBV20-1 to TRBJ2-7; TRBD2 matches at 9 bases. The CDR3 extends over 17 amino acids. The V segment lost 0 bases and the J segment 5 bases; nucleotides outside the gene matches: 14. CDR1 and CDR2 from the germline V gene are DFQATT and SNEGSKA (reference sequence). The DNA for the CDR3 is TGCAGTGCTAGAGATCGGCTAGCGGGGATCAGTTCTCACGAGCAGTACTTC. Its protein is CSARDRLAGISSHEQYF.

The chain links TRBV12-5 to TRBJ2-1, with D perhaps TRBD2 (6 bases). Trimming took off 6 bases at V and 4 bases at J, with 10 bases between the two ends. This CDR3 region has 13 residues. Germline assignment: CDR1 LGHNT and CDR2 FRNRAP. The CDR3 DNA follows: TGTGCTAGTGGCGGCGGGACTTACAATGAGCAGTTCTTC. It translates to CASGGGTYNEQFF.

V usage is TRBV10-3 and J usage is TRBJ2-5; D is uncertain. This CDR3 region has 15 residues. Per the germline V gene, CDR1 is ENHRY and CDR2 is SYGVKD. The CDR3 coding sequence is TGTGCGACGAAGAATGGTGGTTCGGGCTTAGAGACCCAGTACTTC. Its translation is CATKNGGSGLETQYF.